What follows is one T cell receptor (beta chain) and its context. The CDR3 is 15 residues long. The ends were cut back, 2 bases at V and 4 bases at J, with 14 bases in the middle. Germline lookup yields CDR1 MDHEN and CDR2 SYDVKM. The data are from a study of blood T cell repertoires in COVID-19. Original handling: For nucleated cells, counts were estimated from reference gene primer amplification. The table came from immunoSEQ multiplex PCR; TCRdb's copy has only in-frame clones and leaves some out. That table gives V, J and clone size, and the DNA gave D and trimming. The table records 200,000 or so clones, more than 70% of them present only once.

Material: PBMCs or T cells enriched from blood (not recorded which). The clonotype was recovered from a woman aged 35 to 49 with acute COVID-19. The chain recombines TRBV28 with TRBJ2-5; weak D call: TRBD2 (7 bases). The CDR3 DNA reads TGTGCCAGCAGTTTAATGGCGGGGGCCACAGAGACCCAGTACTTC. Its translation is CASSLMAGATETQYF.